These 9 T cell receptor beta chains were all obtained from the same sample, sequenced in a study of metastatic and nonmetastatic thyroid tumors. Patients had received no treatment of any kind before thyroid surgery. TCRdb reprocessed the PCR reads using MiXCR. Seen here are tens of thousands of clones, more than 20% observed once, and the top ten hold around 13%. The sequencing sample was made of tumor tissue. The source is a female donor with papillary thyroid cancer or a benign thyroid nodule (not recorded which). Some clones in this sample may be carry-over from other donors' samples.

This clone has a handful of counts. V usage is TRBV28 and J usage is TRBJ1-4; the match to TRBD1 covers 7 bases. With V trimmed by 5 bases and J by 5 bases, 8 bases remained unmatched. Germline V gene sequence: CDR1 MDHEN, CDR2 SYDVKM. The length of the CDR3 is 15 residues. As DNA, the CDR3 is TGTGCCAGCAGTCCCCCCGGGACAGAAAATGAAAAACTGTTTTTT. It codes for CASSPPGTENEKLFF.

This rearrangement joins TRBV28 to TRBJ1-6, with TRBD1 identical over 8 bases. The CDR3 has 15 residues. Germline V gives CDR1 MDHEN, CDR2 SYDVKM. J gave up 8 bases and V 7 bases, and 10 bases lay outside the gene matches. CDR3 nucleotides: TGTGCCAGCACACCATGGGACAGGCGGGATTCACCCCTCCACTTT. Translating gives CASTPWDRRDSPLHF.

This clone was recorded many times. The rearrangement uses TRBV10-3 and TRBJ2-7, with 8 bases identical to TRBD2. From germline, CDR1 is ENHRY and CDR2 SYGVKD. The CDR3 is 15 amino acids. V lost 3 bases and J lost 1; bases outside the gene matches: 5. Written as DNA, the CDR3 is TGTGCCATCAGTGATTTAGCGGGGTCTTCCTACGAGCAGTACTTC. This sequence encodes CAISDLAGSSYEQYF.

This clone occurred a few times. The chain is built from TRBV5-6 and TRBJ1-2; TRBD1 matches 7 bases. CDR1 and CDR2 from the germline V gene are SGHDT and YYEEEE. V dropped 3 bases and J dropped 2; count of bases not matched to a gene: 10. This CDR3 is built from 16 residues. The CDR3 is CASSWTPGQSNYGYTF. CDR3 bases: TGTGCCAGCAGCTGGACTCCGGGACAGTCAAACTATGGCTACACCTTC.

This clone was found once. The genes are TRBV20-1 and TRBJ2-3; D might be TRBD2 (5 bases). Germline lookup yields CDR1 DFQATT and CDR2 SNEGSKA (reference sequence). V was shortened by 6 bases and J by 4 bases, with 20 bases between the two germline ends. This CDR3 has 15 amino acids. CDR3 loop: CSASPGSRVADTQYF. The CDR3 DNA reads as TGCAGTGCCAGTCCGGGGAGTAGGGTTGCAGATACGCAGTATTTT.

This clone came up many times. V gene TRBV7-9 combines with J gene TRBJ1-3, with 7 bases lining up with TRBD1. The CDR3 runs 15 residues. Germline V gene data show CDR1 as SEHNR and CDR2 as FQNEAQ (reference sequence). Trimming cost V 1 base and J 3 bases; bases outside gene matches: 3. CDR3 coding DNA: TGTGCCAGCAGCTTAGGACAGGGCGGTGGAAACACCATATATTTT. Translated: CASSLGQGGGNTIYF.

The table lists this clone with many counts. This chain joins TRBV5-1 and TRBJ2-2; no reliable D call. Trimming took off 3 bases at V and 4 bases at J, with 16 bases between the two ends. This CDR3 is 16 amino acids long. Germline V gives CDR1 SGHRS, CDR2 YFSETQ. The CDR3 protein is CASSSPGLVRTGELFF. CDR3 nucleotide sequence: TGCGCCAGCAGCTCCCCCGGCCTGGTTCGCACCGGGGAGCTGTTTTTT.

This clone was detected only a few times. One end of the junction fails to match germline, which may point to a read error. The chain uses TRBV6-1 and TRBJ1-5; D may be TRBD1 (6 bases). Germline CDR1 and CDR2: MNHNS and SASEGT. CDR3 length equals 17 residues. The CDR3 sequence: CASSRWGGTPSNQPKHF. The DNA of the CDR3 is TGTGCCAGCAGCAGGTGGGGGGGGACACCGAGCAATCAGCCCAAGCATTTT.

This clone was counted only a few times. In nucleotides, the CDR3 is TGTGCCAGCAGTTACCCGACGGGGGCTAACTATGGCTACACCTTC. This gives the protein CASSYPTGANYGYTF. This rearrangement joins TRBV6-2 or TRBV6-3 to TRBJ1-2; TRBD1 might be the D (5 bases). The CDR3 length is 15 residues. Trimming left V 2 bases short and J 0 bases short, with 10 bases between. Germline assignment: CDR1 MNHEY and CDR2 SVGEGT.